Described below is a single T cell receptor (beta chain) sequence and its context. What it recognizes is unknown. The data originate from a study of post-analysis software for immune sequencing data. The overall study: The disease courses spanned relapsing-remitting, secondary progressive and progressive-relapsing forms of multiple sclerosis. General study points: Patients showed TRBV5-6, TRBV5-1 and TRBV20-1 among 4 or 5 TRBV segments more frequent than in controls. Among multiple sclerosis patients, normalized Chao1 diversity was significantly below that of controls. F measure showed strong co-clustering of same-batch samples.

The CDR3 has 15 amino acids. V was clipped by 2 bases and J by 2 bases, with 14 bases between them. CDR1 and CDR2 from the germline V gene are SQVTM and ANQGSEA. The TCR beta cDNA libraries contained unique molecular identifiers. Input amounts of 1 to 10 million T cells were used. These gave roughly 0.5 million cDNA molecules, so each molecule approximated one T cell. Via MiXCR, TCRdb re-called the PCR reads, giving one row per CDR3 protein. The sample includes 700,000 to 900,000 distinct CDR3 sequences, around 46% of them seen just once. The receptor was isolated from a girl aged 5 to 17 with multiple sclerosis. The sequenced sample was blood. The rearrangement links TRBV29-1 to TRBJ2-3; unclear D gene. Written as DNA, the CDR3 is TGCAGCGTTGAAAAGGTAGGGCAAGACACAGATACGCAGTATTTT. Its protein product is CSVEKVGQDTDTQYF.